The rows below give T cell receptor beta chains drawn from one sample of a study of human CD4 T cells and Enterobacteriaceae. The protocol was immunoSEQ multiplex PCR, while the TCRdb copy is restricted to in-frame clones and leaves out a portion. The sample has some 29,000 clones; about 80% are singletons. Specimen: memory CD4+ T cells from blood. The receptors come from a human donor in good health. The CDR3 runs from the conserved cysteine through the conserved F or W. The D gene is left open where the match is weak. Expanded clones get a size class; other rows say once, few or many, or leave the size out.

clone size,J gene,V gene,D gene,CDR3 DNA,CDR3 protein
once,TRBJ1-2,TRBV11-1,-,TGTGCCAGCACCTCCCAGGCAGGGGCGCCTGTCTATGGCTACACCTTC,CASTSQAGAPVYGYTF
-,TRBJ2-5,TRBV28,TRBD2,TGTGCCAGCAGTGGGGGCAACTTCGGACTAGCGGGAGCGGGAGAGACCCAGTACTTC,CASSGGNFGLAGAGETQYF
-,TRBJ2-7,TRBV5-4,TRBD2,TGTGCCAGCAGCTCGGGACTAGCGCGTTCCTACGAGCAGTACTTC,CASSSGLARSYEQYF
-,TRBJ2-5,TRBV11-2,TRBD2,TGTGCCAGCAGCTTAGTAGGACTAGCGGGAGAGACCCAGTACTTC,CASSLVGLAGETQYF
-,TRBJ2-7,TRBV27,TRBD1,TGTGCCAGCAGTTTATCACCAGACAGGGGGGTAGCCTACGAGCAGTACTTC,CASSLSPDRGVAYEQYF
-,TRBJ2-3,TRBV5-1,TRBD2,TGCGCCAGCAGCTCGGGACTAGGATCTTCTGGTGCAGATACGCAGTATTTT,CASSSGLGSSGADTQYF
-,TRBJ2-1,TRBV18,TRBD2,TGTGCCAGCTCACCTCAGACTAGCGGGAGGAGGAATGAGCAGTTCTTC,CASSPQTSGRRNEQFF
-,TRBJ2-7,TRBV11-2,-,TGTGCCAGCAGCTCCGCTCACAGGGCAGGGCAGTACTTC,CASSSAHRAGQYF
once,TRBJ2-2,TRBV12-5,-,TGTGCTAGTGGTTCTTCGGACACCGGGGAGCTGTTTTTT,CASGSSDTGELFF
-,TRBJ1-1,TRBV6-5,-,TGTGCCAGCACCTCACGGGCGCGGGTGAACACTGAAGCTTTCTTT,CASTSRARVNTEAFF
-,TRBJ1-3,TRBV30,-,TGTGCCTGGAGACCCGGAAACACCATATATTTT,CAWRPGNTIYF
-,TRBJ1-4,TRBV30,TRBD1,TGTGCCTGGGCTACCGGGACAGGGGCAGAAAAACTGTTTTTT,CAWATGTGAEKLFF
-,TRBJ2-1,TRBV28,TRBD2,TGTGCCAGCAGGGGACTAGCGGGAGCGAATGAGCAGTTCTTC,CASRGLAGANEQFF
few,TRBJ2-5,TRBV6-1,-,TGTGCCAGCAGTGAAGCGGAAGGGGGGAGGGGGACCCAGTACTTC,CASSEAEGGRGTQYF
-,TRBJ2-7,TRBV30,TRBD1,TGTGCCTGGAGTGTTCCGGACGTATCCAGGGGGAAAGTCTACGAGCAGTACTTC,CAWSVPDVSRGKVYEQYF
few,TRBJ1-1,TRBV6-6,-,TGTGCCAGCACAAACGGGCCTCCCGGACCCCTGCAAGCTTTCTTT,CASTNGPPGPLQAFF
-,TRBJ1-5,TRBV19,-,TGTGCCAGTAACGAAGAGGGGAGTCAGCCCCAGCATTTT,CASNEEGSQPQHF
once,TRBJ2-1,TRBV11-3,TRBD2,TGTGCCAGCAGCCTAGGACTAGCGGGAGCCATAAACAATGAGCAGTTCTTC,CASSLGLAGAINNEQFF
-,TRBJ2-5,TRBV14,-,TGTGCCAGCAGCCAAAGCTCGGAGAAAGGGACCCAGTACTTC,CASSQSSEKGTQYF